The present T cell receptor (beta chain) was sequenced within a study of T cell changes during pregnancy in multiple sclerosis. Profiled with immunoSEQ multiplex PCR; TCRdb holds only in-frame clones, not every one. The sample lists 70,000 to 90,000 clones, roughly 93% occurring once. With 6 bases clipped from V and 1 base from J, the junction kept 4 bases outside the gene matches. Per germline, CDR1 MNHEY and CDR2 SMNVEV (reference sequence). The CDR3 spans 14 residues. J is TRBJ1-1 and V is TRBV27, with 8 bases aligning to TRBD1. The sequencing here drew on peripheral blood, taken in the second trimester of pregnancy. The receptor was derived from a female donor in good health, enrolled as a control in a pregnancy study. Here the CDR3 DNA reads TGTGCCAGCAGAACCGGGACAGGGAACACTGAAGCTTTCTTT. It yields the protein CASRTGTGNTEAFF.